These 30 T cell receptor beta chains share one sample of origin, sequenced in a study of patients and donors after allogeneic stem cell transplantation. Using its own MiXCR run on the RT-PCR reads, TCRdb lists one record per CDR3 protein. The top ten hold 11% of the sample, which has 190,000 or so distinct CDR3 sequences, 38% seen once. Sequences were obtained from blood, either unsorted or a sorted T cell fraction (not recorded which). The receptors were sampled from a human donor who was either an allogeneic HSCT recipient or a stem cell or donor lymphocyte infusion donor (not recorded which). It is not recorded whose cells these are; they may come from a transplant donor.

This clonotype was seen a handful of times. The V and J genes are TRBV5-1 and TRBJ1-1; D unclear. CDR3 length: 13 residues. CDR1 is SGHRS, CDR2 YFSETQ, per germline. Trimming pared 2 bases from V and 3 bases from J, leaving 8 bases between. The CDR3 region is CASSFGRHTEAFF. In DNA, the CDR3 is TGCGCCAGCAGCTTTGGCCGGCACACTGAAGCTTTCTTT.

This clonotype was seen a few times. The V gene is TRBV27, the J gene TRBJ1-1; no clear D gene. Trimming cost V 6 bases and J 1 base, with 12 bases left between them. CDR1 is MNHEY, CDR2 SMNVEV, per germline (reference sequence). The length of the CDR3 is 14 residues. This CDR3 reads CASRQLKGNTEAFF. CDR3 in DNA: TGTGCCAGCAGACAACTGAAAGGGAACACTGAAGCTTTCTTT.

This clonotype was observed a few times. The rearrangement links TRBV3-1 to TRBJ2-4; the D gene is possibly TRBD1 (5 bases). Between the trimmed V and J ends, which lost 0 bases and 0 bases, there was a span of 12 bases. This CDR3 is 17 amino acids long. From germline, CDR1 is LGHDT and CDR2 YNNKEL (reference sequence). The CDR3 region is CASSQDQGFLAKNIQYF. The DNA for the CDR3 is TGTGCCAGCAGCCAAGATCAGGGATTCCTAGCCAAAAACATTCAGTACTTC.

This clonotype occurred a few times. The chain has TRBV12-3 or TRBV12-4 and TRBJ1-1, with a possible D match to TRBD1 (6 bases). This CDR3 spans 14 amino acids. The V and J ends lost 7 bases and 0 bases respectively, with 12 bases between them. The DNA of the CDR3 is TGTGCCAGCACCACGGGGGCCTTGAACACTGAAGCTTTCTTT. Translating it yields CASTTGALNTEAFF.

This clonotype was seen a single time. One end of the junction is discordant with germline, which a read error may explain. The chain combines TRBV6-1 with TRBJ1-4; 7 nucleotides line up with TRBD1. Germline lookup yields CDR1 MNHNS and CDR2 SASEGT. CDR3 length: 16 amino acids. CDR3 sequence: CASSGRGQSTSEKLFF. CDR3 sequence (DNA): TGTGCCAGCTCGGGACGGGGACAGAGCACTAGTGAAAAACTGTTTTTT.

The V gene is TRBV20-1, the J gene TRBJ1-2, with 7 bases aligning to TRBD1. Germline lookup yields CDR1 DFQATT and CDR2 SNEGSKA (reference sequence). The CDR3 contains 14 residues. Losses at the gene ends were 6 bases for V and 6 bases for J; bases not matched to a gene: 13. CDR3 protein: CSAPYTLQGHGYTF. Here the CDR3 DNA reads TGCAGTGCACCCTATACGCTACAGGGGCATGGCTACACCTTC.

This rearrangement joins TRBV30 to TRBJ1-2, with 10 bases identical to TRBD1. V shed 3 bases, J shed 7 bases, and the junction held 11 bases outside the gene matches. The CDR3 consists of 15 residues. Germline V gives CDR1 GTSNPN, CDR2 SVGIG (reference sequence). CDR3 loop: CAWSRETGGNGGYTF. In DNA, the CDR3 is TGTGCCTGGAGCCGTGAGACAGGGGGCAACGGTGGCTACACCTTC.

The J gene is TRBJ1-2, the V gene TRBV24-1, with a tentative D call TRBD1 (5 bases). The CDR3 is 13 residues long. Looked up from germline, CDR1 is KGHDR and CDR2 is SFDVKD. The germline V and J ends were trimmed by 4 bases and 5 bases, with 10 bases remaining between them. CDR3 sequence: CATSEGPGYGYTF. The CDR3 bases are TGTGCCACCAGTGAGGGACCAGGATATGGCTACACCTTC.

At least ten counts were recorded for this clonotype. Here the CDR3 reads CSASPGYWQETQYF. The CDR3 DNA reads TGCAGCGCGTCCCCCGGGTATTGGCAAGAGACCCAGTACTTC. The V and J genes are TRBV29-1 and TRBJ2-5; D is unresolved. Germline CDR1 SQVTM, CDR2 ANQGSEA. CDR3 length equals 14 residues. V dropped 7 bases and J dropped 2 bases, with 17 bases sitting between them.

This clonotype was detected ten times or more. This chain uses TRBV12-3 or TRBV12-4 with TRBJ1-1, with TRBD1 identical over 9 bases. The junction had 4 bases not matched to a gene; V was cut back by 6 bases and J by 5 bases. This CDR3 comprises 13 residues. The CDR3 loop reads CASSMTGGTEAFF. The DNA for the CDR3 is TGTGCCAGCAGCATGACAGGGGGGACTGAAGCTTTCTTT.

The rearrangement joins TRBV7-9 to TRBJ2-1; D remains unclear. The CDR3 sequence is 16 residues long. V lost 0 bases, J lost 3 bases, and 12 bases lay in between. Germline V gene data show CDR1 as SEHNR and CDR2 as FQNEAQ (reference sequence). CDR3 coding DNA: TGTGCCAGCAGCTTAGCGGACGGGTTCATCTACAATGAGCAGTTCTTC. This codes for CASSLADGFIYNEQFF.

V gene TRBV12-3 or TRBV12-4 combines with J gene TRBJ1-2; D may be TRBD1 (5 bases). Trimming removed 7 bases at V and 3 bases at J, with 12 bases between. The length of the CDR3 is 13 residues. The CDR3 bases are TGTGCCAGCACCTTAGCGGGGGACTATGGCTACACCTTC. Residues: CASTLAGDYGYTF.

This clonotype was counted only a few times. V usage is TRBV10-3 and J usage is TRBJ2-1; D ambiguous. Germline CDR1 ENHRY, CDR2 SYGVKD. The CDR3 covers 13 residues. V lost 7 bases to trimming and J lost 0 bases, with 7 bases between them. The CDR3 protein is CAIMANSYNEQFF. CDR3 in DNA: TGTGCCATCATGGCCAACTCCTACAATGAGCAGTTCTTC.

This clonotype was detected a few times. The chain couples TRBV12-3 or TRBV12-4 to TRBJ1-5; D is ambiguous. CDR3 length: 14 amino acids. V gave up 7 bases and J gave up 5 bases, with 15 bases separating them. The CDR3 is CASTADESYQPQHF. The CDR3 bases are TGTGCCAGCACCGCGGACGAAAGCTATCAGCCCCAGCATTTT.

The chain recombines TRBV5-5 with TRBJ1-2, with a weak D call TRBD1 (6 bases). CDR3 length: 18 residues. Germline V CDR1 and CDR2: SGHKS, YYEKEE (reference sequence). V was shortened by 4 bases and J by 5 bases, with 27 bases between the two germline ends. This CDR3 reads CASSLPTGGLPALYGYTF. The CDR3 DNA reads TGTGCCAGCAGCCTTCCAACCGGGGGCCTACCCGCTCTGTATGGCTACACCTTC. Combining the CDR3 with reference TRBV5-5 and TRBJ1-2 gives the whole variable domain DAGVTQSPTHLIKTRGQQVTLRCSPISGHKSVSWYQQVLGQGPQFIFQYYEKEERGRGNFPDRFSARQFPNYSSELNVNALLLGDSALYLCASSLPTGGLPALYGYTFGSGTRLTVV.

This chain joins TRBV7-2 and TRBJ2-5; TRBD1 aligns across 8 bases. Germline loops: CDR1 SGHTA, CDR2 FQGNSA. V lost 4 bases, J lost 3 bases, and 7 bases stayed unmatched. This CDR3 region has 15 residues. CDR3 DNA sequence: TGTGCCAGCAGCTCTCAGGGGGCCTGGGAAGAGACCCAGTACTTC. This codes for CASSSQGAWEETQYF.

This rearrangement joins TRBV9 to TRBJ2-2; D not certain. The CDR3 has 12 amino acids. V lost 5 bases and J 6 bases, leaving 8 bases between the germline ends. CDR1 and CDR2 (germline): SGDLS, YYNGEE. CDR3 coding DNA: TGTGCCAGCAGGGACGGCCCCGGGGAGCTGTTTTTT. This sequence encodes CASRDGPGELFF.

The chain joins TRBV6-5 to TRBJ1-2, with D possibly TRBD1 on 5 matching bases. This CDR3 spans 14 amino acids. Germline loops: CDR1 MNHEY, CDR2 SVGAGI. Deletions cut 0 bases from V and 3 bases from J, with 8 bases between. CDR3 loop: CASSYSGVDYGYTF. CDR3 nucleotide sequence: TGTGCCAGCAGTTACTCGGGGGTCGACTATGGCTACACCTTC.

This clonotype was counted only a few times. The CDR3 spells CAISESGGVNQPQHF. The CDR3 region has the DNA TGTGCCATCAGTGAGTCGGGAGGGGTCAATCAGCCCCAGCATTTT. The J gene is TRBJ1-5, the V gene TRBV10-3; D is perhaps TRBD1 (5 bases). Germline values: CDR1 ENHRY, CDR2 SYGVKD. Trimming removed 0 bases at V and 3 bases at J, with 9 bases between. CDR3 length equals 15 residues.

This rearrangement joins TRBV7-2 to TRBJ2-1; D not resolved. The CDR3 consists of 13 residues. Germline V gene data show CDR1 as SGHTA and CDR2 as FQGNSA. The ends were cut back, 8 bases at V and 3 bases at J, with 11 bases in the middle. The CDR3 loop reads CASPKRVYNEQFF. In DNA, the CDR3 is TGTGCCAGCCCTAAGAGAGTCTACAATGAGCAGTTCTTC. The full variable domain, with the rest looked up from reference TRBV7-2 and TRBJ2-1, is GAGVSQSPSNKVTEKGKDVELRCDPISGHTALYWYRQSLGQGLEFLIYFQGNSAPDKSGLPSDRFSAERTGGSVSTLTIQRTQQEDSAVYLCASPKRVYNEQFFGPGTRLTVL.

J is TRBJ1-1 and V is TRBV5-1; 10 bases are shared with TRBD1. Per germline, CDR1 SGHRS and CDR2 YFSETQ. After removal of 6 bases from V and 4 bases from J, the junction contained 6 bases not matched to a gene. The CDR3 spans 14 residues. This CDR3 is CASNTGTGVTEAFF. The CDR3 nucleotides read TGCGCCAGCAACACCGGGACAGGGGTCACTGAAGCTTTCTTT.

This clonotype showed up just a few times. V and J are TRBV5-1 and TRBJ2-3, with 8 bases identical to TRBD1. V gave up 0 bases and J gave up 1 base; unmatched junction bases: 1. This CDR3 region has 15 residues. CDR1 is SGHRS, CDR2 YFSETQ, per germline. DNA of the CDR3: TGCGCCAGCAGCTTGGTGGGACAGGGCACAGATACGCAGTATTTT. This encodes CASSLVGQGTDTQYF.

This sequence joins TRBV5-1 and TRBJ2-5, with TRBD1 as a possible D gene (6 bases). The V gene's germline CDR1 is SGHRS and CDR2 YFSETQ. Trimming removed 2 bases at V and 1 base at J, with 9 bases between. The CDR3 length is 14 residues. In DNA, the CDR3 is TGCGCCAGCAGCTTCGGACAGCTCCAAGAGACCCAGTACTTC. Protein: CASSFGQLQETQYF.

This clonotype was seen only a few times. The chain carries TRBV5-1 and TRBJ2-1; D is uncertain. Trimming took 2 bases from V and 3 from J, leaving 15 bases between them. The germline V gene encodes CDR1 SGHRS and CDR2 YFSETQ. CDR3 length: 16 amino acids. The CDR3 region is CASSFPQRPDYNEQFF. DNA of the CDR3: TGCGCCAGCAGCTTCCCACAGCGCCCCGACTACAATGAGCAGTTCTTC.

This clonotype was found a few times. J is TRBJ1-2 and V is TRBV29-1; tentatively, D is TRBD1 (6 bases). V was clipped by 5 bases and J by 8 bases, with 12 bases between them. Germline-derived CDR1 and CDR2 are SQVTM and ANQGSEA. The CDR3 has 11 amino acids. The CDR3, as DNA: TGCAGCGTTCTAGGGGGAATGGGCTACACCTTC. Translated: CSVLGGMGYTF.

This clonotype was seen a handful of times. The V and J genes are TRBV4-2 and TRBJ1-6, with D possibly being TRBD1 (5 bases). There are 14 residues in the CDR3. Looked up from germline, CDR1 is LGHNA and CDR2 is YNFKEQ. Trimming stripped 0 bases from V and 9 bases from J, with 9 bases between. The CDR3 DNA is TGTGCCAGCAGCCAAGACGGGGCAGGTTCACCCCTCCACTTT. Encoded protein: CASSQDGAGSPLHF.

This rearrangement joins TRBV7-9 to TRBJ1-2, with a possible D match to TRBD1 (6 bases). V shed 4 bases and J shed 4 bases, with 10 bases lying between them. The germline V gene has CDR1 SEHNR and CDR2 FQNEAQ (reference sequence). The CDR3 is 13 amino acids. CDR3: CASSSQGTYGYTF. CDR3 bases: TGTGCCAGCAGCTCCCAGGGGACCTATGGCTACACCTTC.

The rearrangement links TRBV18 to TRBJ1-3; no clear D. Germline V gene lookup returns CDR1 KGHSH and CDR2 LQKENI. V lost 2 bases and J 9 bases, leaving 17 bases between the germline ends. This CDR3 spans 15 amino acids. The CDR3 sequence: CASSPTSPRGTTIYF. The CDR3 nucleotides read TGTGCCAGCTCACCAACCTCACCGCGTGGTACCACCATATATTTT.

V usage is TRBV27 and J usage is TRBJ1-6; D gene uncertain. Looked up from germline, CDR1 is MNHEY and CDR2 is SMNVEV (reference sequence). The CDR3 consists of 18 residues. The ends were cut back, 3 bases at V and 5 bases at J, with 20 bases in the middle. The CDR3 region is CASSFMVSDWVDNSPLHF. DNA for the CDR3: TGTGCCAGCAGTTTTATGGTGTCTGACTGGGTGGATAATTCACCCCTCCACTTT.

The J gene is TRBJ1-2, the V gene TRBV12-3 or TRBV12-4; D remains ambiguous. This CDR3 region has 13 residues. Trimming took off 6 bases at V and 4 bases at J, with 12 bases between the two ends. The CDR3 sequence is CASSPDIFYGYTF. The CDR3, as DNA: TGTGCCAGCAGCCCAGACATCTTCTATGGCTACACCTTC.